Listed below are T cell receptor beta chains from one sample, sequenced in a study of T cell repertoires in cytomegalovirus infection. TCRdb reanalysed the reads using MiXCR and keeps one entry per CDR3 protein. Of about 230,000 distinct CDR3 sequences detected, around 6.2% appear once; the ten largest clones hold roughly 6%. Material: PBMCs. These receptors all come from a human donor in good health (CMV status not recorded). Some clones in this sample may be carry-over from other donors' samples. Both conserved end residues are part of each CDR3. Clone size appears in some rows only: once, few, many, or a class for an expanded clone.

>TRBJ1-2|many|TRBV7-2
CASSLGDRSHGYTF
>TRBJ2-7|many|TRBV12-3/TRBV12-4
CASSGQEQYF
>TRBJ2-7|few|TRBV28
CASGKGQPYEQYF
>TRBJ2-3|many|TRBV29-1
CSVVTSGASTDTQYF
>TRBJ2-7|-|TRBV7-2
CASSLSGTLSSYEQYF
>TRBJ1-1|many|TRBV4-2
CASSQGVFTNTEAFF
>TRBJ1-4|-|TRBV7-8
CASSLVLADGDAGEKLFF
>TRBJ2-7|few|TRBV7-9
CASSSRGRISSYEQYF
>TRBJ1-2|many|TRBV18
CASSPPGKRDSSYTF
>TRBJ1-1|many|TRBV20-1
CSARDRMNTEAFF
>TRBJ2-1|few|TRBV5-5
CASSLSRRGNEQFF
>TRBJ1-2|many|TRBV3-1
CASSQEGWGNGYTF
>TRBJ2-3|many|TRBV6-4
CASSGLAGAPTDTQYF
>TRBJ2-7|many|TRBV29-1
CSVEDLPGGEQYF
>TRBJ2-7|-|TRBV29-1
CSVEGVRGRHEQYF
>TRBJ2-7|-|TRBV2
CASSAKLAGYEQYF
>TRBJ1-2|many|TRBV11-2
CASSSGGAPQDGYTF
>TRBJ1-2|many|TRBV7-2
CASSLAAATTGGHGYTF
>TRBJ2-5|many|TRBV7-6
CASSPPGVETQYF
>TRBJ2-7|-|TRBV28
CACSLSVFGRGSYEQYF
>TRBJ2-1|many|TRBV29-1
CSVARINNEQFF
>TRBJ2-7|many|TRBV7-2
CASSPDRAAYEQYF
>TRBJ1-4|many|TRBV19
CASSIGGGEKLFF
>TRBJ1-2|many|TRBV14
CASSKTDSYGYTF
>TRBJ2-2|many|TRBV7-9
CASSYAEGPGELFF
>TRBJ1-2|many|TRBV20-1
CSGGQGGLGGYTF
>TRBJ2-3|-|TRBV7-2
CASSQTGGVDTQYF
>TRBJ1-5|many|TRBV12-3/TRBV12-4
CASSGQGYQPQHF
>TRBJ1-2|many|TRBV7-2
CASSSRSPATGYTF
>TRBJ1-2|-|TRBV2
CASSGASGYYGYTF
>TRBJ2-2|many|TRBV7-2
CASAQGGWAGELFF
>TRBJ2-3|many|TRBV28
CASTRLRDTQYF
>TRBJ2-1|many|TRBV7-2
CASTMGQGAYNEQFF
>TRBJ1-6|many|TRBV7-2
CASRSRPYNSPLHF
>TRBJ2-5|-|TRBV2
CASSERTTQETQYF
>TRBJ2-2|many|TRBV20-1
CSARDHEQRNRELFF
>TRBJ2-2|many|TRBV5-6
CASSLMGFSTGELFF
>TRBJ2-3|many|TRBV15
CATGTDTQYF
>TRBJ1-1|many|TRBV6-2/TRBV6-3
CASSSGLGRRTEAFF
>TRBJ2-7|many|TRBV6-5
CASSYVLSLEQYF
>TRBJ1-1|many|TRBV28
CASSLEGGDTEAFF